Sequencing of this TCR beta chain was carried out in a study of response to subunit inactivated influenza vaccine. Study results and limitations: The authors offered the suggestion that each seasonal influenza vaccination recruits few new T cells.

As for this clonotype: What it binds is not known.

TCRdb passed the RT-PCR reads through MiXCR, listing each CDR3 protein once. The table records approximately 310,000 distinct CDR3 sequences, 21% of them present only once. This CDR3 contains 14 residues. Germline CDR1 DFQATT, CDR2 SNEGSKA (reference sequence). V lost 6 bases, J lost 4 bases, and 6 bases stayed unmatched. The sample here was PBMCs from blood, taken roughly 20 months after vaccination. The receptor was derived from a man between 50 and 69 years old who received an inactivated influenza vaccine. The gene calls are TRBV20-1 and TRBJ2-2; 9 positions match TRBD1. CDR3 in amino acids: CSARTGASTGELFF. The CDR3 bases are TGCAGTGCCCGGACAGGGGCGAGCACCGGGGAGCTGTTTTTT.